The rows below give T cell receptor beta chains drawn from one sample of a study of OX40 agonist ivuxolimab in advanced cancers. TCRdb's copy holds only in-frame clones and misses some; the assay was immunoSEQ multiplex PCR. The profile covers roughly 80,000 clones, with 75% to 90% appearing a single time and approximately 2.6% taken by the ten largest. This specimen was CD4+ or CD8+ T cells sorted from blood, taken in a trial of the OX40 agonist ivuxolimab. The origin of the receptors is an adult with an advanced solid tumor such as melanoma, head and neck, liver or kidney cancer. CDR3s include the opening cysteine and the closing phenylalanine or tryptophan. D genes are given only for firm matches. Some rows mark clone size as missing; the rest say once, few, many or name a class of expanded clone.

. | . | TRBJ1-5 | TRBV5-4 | TGTGCCAGCAGCTTGGGTGGATCAAATAGCAATCAGCCCCAGCATTTT | CASSLGGSNSNQPQHF
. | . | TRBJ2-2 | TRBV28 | TGTGCCAGCAGATTGCGGGGCACCGGGGAGCTGTTTTTT | CASRLRGTGELFF
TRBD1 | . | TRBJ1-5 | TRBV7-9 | TGTGCCAGCAAGGCACAGGGGGTCCCGGAGCCCCAGCATTTT | CASKAQGVPEPQHF
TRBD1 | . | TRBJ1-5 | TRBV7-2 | TGTGCCAGCAGCAATAGACAGGGGGCAGGTCAGCCCCAGCATTTT | CASSNRQGAGQPQHF
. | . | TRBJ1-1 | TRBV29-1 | TGCAGCGTCTTGACAAGCATGAACACTGAAGCTTTCTTT | CSVLTSMNTEAFF
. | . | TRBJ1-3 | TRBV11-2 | . | CASSSSGRGRSYTIYF
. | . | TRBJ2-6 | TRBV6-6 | TGTGCCAGCAGTTTCCTCGACAGGGGGGCCAACGTCCTGACTTTC | CASSFLDRGANVLTF
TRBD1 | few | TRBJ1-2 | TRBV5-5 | TGTGCCAGCAGCTTGGTTCCGGGACAGGGACCCTATGGCTACACCTTC | CASSLVPGQGPYGYTF
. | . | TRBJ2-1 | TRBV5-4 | TGTGCCAGCAGCTTGGTTGTGCAAAGCTCCTACAATGAGCAGTTCTTC | CASSLVVQSSYNEQFF
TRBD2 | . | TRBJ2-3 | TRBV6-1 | TGTGCCAGCAACGGGGGGAGATATACGCAGTATTTT | CASNGGRYTQYF
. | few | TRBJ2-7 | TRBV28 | TGTGCCAGCAGGGACACGGTAGCTTTCGAGCAGTACTTC | CASRDTVAFEQYF
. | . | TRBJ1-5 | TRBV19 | TGTGCCAGTAGTATGCATCAGGGGCCCAGCAATCAGCCCCAGCATTTT | CASSMHQGPSNQPQHF
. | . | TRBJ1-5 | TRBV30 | TGTGCCTGGAGTGTAGCGGGGAATGGTCAGCCCCAGCATTTT | CAWSVAGNGQPQHF
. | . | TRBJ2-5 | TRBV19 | TGTGCCAGTAGCCCAGGGGAGGGAGAGACCCAGTACTTC | CASSPGEGETQYF
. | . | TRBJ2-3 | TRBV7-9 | TGTGCCAGCAGCTTAGTCAGGAGGGACCCAGATACGCAGTATTTT | CASSLVRRDPDTQYF
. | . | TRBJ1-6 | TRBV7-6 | TGTGCCAGCAGACTAACAGGGAGCTCCTATAATTCACCCCTCCACTTT | CASRLTGSSYNSPLHF
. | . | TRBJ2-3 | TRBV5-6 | TGTGCCAGCAGCTTTCTGGGGGGCTGGCCAAATACGCAGTATTTT | CASSFLGGWPNTQYF
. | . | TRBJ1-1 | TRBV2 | TGTGCCAGCAGCTTGGACGGCGCTCGGGGCACTGAAGCTTTCTTT | CASSLDGARGTEAFF
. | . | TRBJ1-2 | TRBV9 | TGTGCCAGCAGCCCGTTTTCACCCAACTATGGCTACACCTTC | CASSPFSPNYGYTF
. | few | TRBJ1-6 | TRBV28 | TGTGCCAGCAGTCGGGGAGGGGGGAATTCACCCCTCCACTTT | CASSRGGGNSPLHF
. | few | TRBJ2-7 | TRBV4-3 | TGCGCCAGCGCCACGGAAACCTGGGGATCGCAGTACTTC | CASATETWGSQYF
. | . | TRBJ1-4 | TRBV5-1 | TGCGCCAGCAGCTTGGACAAGCGGCGGGCCCTAGCAACTAATGAAAAACTGTTTTTT | CASSLDKRRALATNEKLFF
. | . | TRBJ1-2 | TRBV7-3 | TGTGCCAGCAGCTTAACAGGCGGAACAGGGATCGGCTACACCTTC | CASSLTGGTGIGYTF
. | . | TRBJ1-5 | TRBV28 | TGTGCCAGCAGTCCCCGGGGGGCCGGCAATCAGCCCCAGCATTTT | CASSPRGAGNQPQHF
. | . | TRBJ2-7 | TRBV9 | TGTGCCAGCAGCGTAGGTCTCGGGGCAGGGGACTACGAGCAGTACTTC | CASSVGLGAGDYEQYF
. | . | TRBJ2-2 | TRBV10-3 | TGTGCCATCAGTGAGCTCGGGAGCACCGGGGAGCTGTTTTTT | CAISELGSTGELFF
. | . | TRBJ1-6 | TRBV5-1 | TGCGCCAGCAGCTCGACAGGCCTCTATAATTCACCCCTCCACTTT | CASSSTGLYNSPLHF
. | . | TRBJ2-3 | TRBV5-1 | TGCGCCAGCAGCGGAGGGGCGCCAGATACGCAGTATTTT | CASSGGAPDTQYF
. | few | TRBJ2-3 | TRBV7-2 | TGTGCCAGCAGCTCAACACAGGGTTTAAGCACAGATACGCAGTATTTT | CASSSTQGLSTDTQYF
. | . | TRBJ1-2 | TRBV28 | TGTGCCAGCACCCAAACAGTAAGCTATGGCTACACCTTC | CASTQTVSYGYTF
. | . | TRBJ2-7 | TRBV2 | TGTGCCAGCAGTGAAGGACAGAGTACGATCTACGAGCAGTACTTC | CASSEGQSTIYEQYF
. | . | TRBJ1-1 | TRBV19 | TGTGCCAGTATCGGTAGGGGGGCAGGGAGAAGTATCACTGAAGCTTTCTTT | CASIGRGAGRSITEAFF
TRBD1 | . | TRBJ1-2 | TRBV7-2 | TGTGCCAGCAGCACAGGTACCACAGGGGTCTATGGCTACACCTTC | CASSTGTTGVYGYTF
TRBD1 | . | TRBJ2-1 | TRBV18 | TGTGCCAGCTCACCGGGACAGTACAATGAGCAGTTCTTC | CASSPGQYNEQFF
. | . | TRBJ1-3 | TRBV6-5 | TGTGCCAGCAGCGCCGGGAACACCATATATTTT | CASSAGNTIYF
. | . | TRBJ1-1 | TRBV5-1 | TGCGCCAGCAGCCCGGAGGGTTCGGGAACTGAAGCTTTCTTT | CASSPEGSGTEAFF
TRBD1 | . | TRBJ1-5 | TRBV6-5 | TGTGCCAGCGCCGGGACAGATCGCAATCAGCCCCAGCATTTT | CASAGTDRNQPQHF
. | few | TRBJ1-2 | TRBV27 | TGTGCCAGCAGAGCTCTCGCGGATGGCTACACCTTC | CASRALADGYTF
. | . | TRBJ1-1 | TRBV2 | TGTGCCAGCAGTCAGGGACGGATAGAAGCTTTCTTT | CASSQGRIEAFF
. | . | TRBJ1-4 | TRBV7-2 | TGTGCCAGCAGCTTAAGGGTGGGGGAGGAAAAACTGTTTTTT | CASSLRVGEEKLFF
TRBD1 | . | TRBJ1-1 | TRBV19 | TGTGCCAGTAGTACGGACAGGGACACTGAAGCTTTCTTT | CASSTDRDTEAFF
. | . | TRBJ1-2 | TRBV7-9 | TGTGCCAGCAGCGTCCTTGCACATGGAAAGACCTATGGCTACACCTTC | CASSVLAHGKTYGYTF
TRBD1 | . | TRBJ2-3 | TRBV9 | TGTGCCAGCAGCGAGGGACGAATGATCAGGGGGGATACGCAGTATTTT | CASSEGRMIRGDTQYF
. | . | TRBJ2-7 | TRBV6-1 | TGTGCCAGCAAGAACGACAGGGAGGGTTACGAGCAGTACTTC | CASKNDREGYEQYF
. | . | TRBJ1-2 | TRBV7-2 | TGTGCCAGCAGCTTAGGGCGGGGCGACTATGGCTACACCTTC | CASSLGRGDYGYTF
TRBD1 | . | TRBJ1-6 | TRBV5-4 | TGTGCCAGCAGCCCCCGGACAGGCGATAATTCACCCCTCCACTTT | CASSPRTGDNSPLHF
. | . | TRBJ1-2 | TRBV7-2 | TGTGCCAGCAGCCTAACCATTTCAGGTGGCTACACCTTC | CASSLTISGGYTF
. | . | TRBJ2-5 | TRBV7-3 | TGTGCCAGCAGCTTAGGACTTAAAGAGACCCAGTACTTC | CASSLGLKETQYF
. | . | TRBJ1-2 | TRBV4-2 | TGTGCCAGCAGCCAAGAACCACAGGGAGGCTATGGCTACACCTTC | CASSQEPQGGYGYTF
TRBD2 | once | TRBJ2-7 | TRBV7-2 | TGTGCCAGCAGCTTTATCTTAGCGGGGACCTACGAGCAGTACTTC | CASSFILAGTYEQYF
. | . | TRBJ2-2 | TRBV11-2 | TGTGCCAGCAGCTTAGAGGGGGCAGGGTTGACCGGGGAGCTGTTTTTT | CASSLEGAGLTGELFF
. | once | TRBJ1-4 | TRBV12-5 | TGTGCTAGTGGTTCGCCGACAGGCCCCAATGAAAAACTGTTTTTT | CASGSPTGPNEKLFF
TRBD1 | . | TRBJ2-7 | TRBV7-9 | TGTGCCAGCCGGGACAGGGGTTCGAAACACTACGGGCAGTACTTC | CASRDRGSKHYGQYF
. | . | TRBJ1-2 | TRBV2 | TGTGCCAGCAGTGAACCCCCTACTGGCTACACCTTC | CASSEPPTGYTF
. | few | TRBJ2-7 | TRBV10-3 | TGTGCCATCAGTGAGACAGGGCAGAACGAGCAGTACTTC | CAISETGQNEQYF